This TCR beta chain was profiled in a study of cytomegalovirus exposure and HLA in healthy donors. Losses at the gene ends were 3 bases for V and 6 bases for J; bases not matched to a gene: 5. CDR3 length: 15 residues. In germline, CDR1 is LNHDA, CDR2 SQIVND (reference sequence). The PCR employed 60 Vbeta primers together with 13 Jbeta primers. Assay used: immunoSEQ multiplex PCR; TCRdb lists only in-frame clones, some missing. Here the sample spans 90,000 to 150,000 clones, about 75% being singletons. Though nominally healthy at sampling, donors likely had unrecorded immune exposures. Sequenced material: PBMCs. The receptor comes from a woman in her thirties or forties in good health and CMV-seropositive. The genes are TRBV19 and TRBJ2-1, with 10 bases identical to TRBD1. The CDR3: CASSILGQGSNEQFF. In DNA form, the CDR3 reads TGTGCCAGTAGTATTTTGGGACAGGGGTCCAATGAGCAGTTCTTC.